Listed below are T cell receptor beta chains from one sample, sequenced in a study of blood T cells in healthy people across ages. TCRdb re-analysed the 5' RACE reads in MiXCR, keeping a single row per CDR3 protein. The sample carries some 550,000 distinct CDR3 sequences, less than 60% recorded once. Sequenced sample: blood. The origin of the receptors is a man older than 75 in good health. Both conserved end residues are part of each CDR3. The D gene is left open where the match is weak. A clone size is listed for some rows: how often the clone was seen (once, few, many), or a class if it is expanded.

TRBJ1-2 TRBV7-8 . . TGTGCCAGCAGCCAAATAGATAACTATGGCTACACCTTC CASSQIDNYGYTF
TRBJ2-1 TRBV20-1 TRBD1 . TGCAGTGCTATCGGGACAGGGGTCTACAATGAGCAGTTCTTC CSAIGTGVYNEQFF
TRBJ1-2 TRBV5-5 . once TGTGCCAGCAGCTTAATTTCATCCGCGTCAGCGAACTATGGCTACACCTTC CASSLISSASANYGYTF
TRBJ2-2 TRBV12-3/TRBV12-4 TRBD2 . TGTGCCAGCAGTTTTGGGCGGGAGCAGAACACCGGGGAGCTGTTTTTT CASSFGREQNTGELFF
TRBJ1-1 TRBV29-1 . few TGCAGCGTTGAATCGGCAGGGTTTGAAGCTTTCTTT CSVESAGFEAFF
TRBJ1-2 TRBV6-5 TRBD1 many TGTGCCAGCAGTACCGACAGGGGTAATGGCTACACCTTC CASSTDRGNGYTF
TRBJ1-2 TRBV6-1 . . TGTGCCAGCATCTTCGAGACAGGCCGAAACTATGGCTACACCTTC CASIFETGRNYGYTF
TRBJ2-2 TRBV4-2 . . TGTGCCAGCAGCCAAGAGGGGGGGCTTAGAGGGGAGCTGTTTTTT CASSQEGGLRGELFF
TRBJ1-4 TRBV4-3 . . TGCGCCAGCAGCCAAGAGAAGGGGCTAGGGGAAAAACTGTTTTTT CASSQEKGLGEKLFF
TRBJ2-4 TRBV20-1 TRBD2 few TGCAGTCTCGATAGGGGAGGGGTTTGGGACATTCAGTACTTC CSLDRGGVWDIQYF